The rows below give T cell receptor beta chains drawn from one sample of a study of blood T cell repertoires in COVID-19. TCRdb's table, derived via immunoSEQ multiplex PCR, lists solely in-frame clones and lacks some. The sample consists of some 80,000 clones, more than 65% of them appearing once. The specimen was peripheral blood. The receptors come from a woman older than 75 with active or convalescent COVID-19. CDR3s include the opening cysteine and the closing phenylalanine or tryptophan. Some rows mark clone size as missing; the rest say once, few, many or name a class of expanded clone.

v_call | clone_size | cdr3_aa
TRBV5-1 | . | CASSFPGSTDTQYF
TRBV11-3 | . | CASSLELRGSYNEQFF
TRBV4-3 | many | CASSQADTEAFF
TRBV6-4 | . | CASRRGVNTGELFF
TRBV4-3 | . | CASSRDSGGWYEQYF
TRBV3-1/TRBV3-2 | . | CASRRTSPSPQQFF
TRBV19 | once | CASKIGPRTTEAFF
TRBV11-3 | . | CASSPTSRTGELFF
TRBV6-5 | . | CASNLRRGQPQHF
TRBV6-5 | . | CASSYFSGFPAGELFF
TRBV19 | . | CASSKPYRGARNEDQETQYF
TRBV5-6 | . | CASSLFLGQSPGNTIYF
TRBV9 | . | CASSARIGGDRRQFF
TRBV7-2 | . | CASSLLADGGAQYF
TRBV4-1 | . | CASKVSRDRVPGGYTF
TRBV18 | once | CASSPTSGMNTEAFF
TRBV11-1 | few | CASNPQGALNTEAFF
TRBV7-6 | . | CASSQPAGGPTNEKLFF
TRBV11-2 | . | CASTVDWSSQETQYF
TRBV19 | . | CASTGTRTEKLFF
TRBV13 | . | CASSPTRTGAHYEQYF
TRBV7-8 | . | CASSNEGTGNTIYF
TRBV6-1 | . | CASSDLGLSSYNSPLHF
TRBV7-2 | . | CASSSDFVRSTDTQYF
TRBV6-2/TRBV6-3 | . | CASSYRGFVTEAFF
TRBV3-1/TRBV3-2 | once | CASSLTGVRRAFF
TRBV25-1 | . | CASSASWRGSTDTQYF
TRBV27 | few | CASRSGDNYGYTF
TRBV7-2 | . | CASSYPSGGINTDTQYF
TRBV4-3 | . | CASSQDLLAGGQETQYF
TRBV6-5 | . | CASSGLDRGPRVAF
TRBV28 | . | CASSNAGTGYQPQHF
TRBV7-2 | . | CASSSRRSSYNEQFF
TRBV7-9 | . | CASRLTGNYGYTF
TRBV24-1 | . | CATSARTSGRTHEQFF
TRBV15 | . | CATSPGGTRVGGYTF
TRBV5-1 | . | CASSLGTSGSGTQYF
TRBV19 | . | CASSTGGDGYTF
TRBV9 | . | CASSVDYRGAEELFF
TRBV5-1 | . | CASSLVPDRARSEQYF
TRBV4-2 | . | CASSQTWTAGNQPQHF
TRBV5-1 | . | CASSPGRDRNEQFF
TRBV29-1 | once | CSVEAGGGNTIYF
TRBV6-2/TRBV6-3 | few | CASSYLGVNYGYTF
TRBV5-1 | . | CASSLGLAGDLFSFSSQFF
TRBV5-1 | few | CASSPTGAGGYYNEQFF
TRBV6-5 | . | CASSSRRRGMLTEAFF
TRBV7-8 | . | CASSFRLAGYNEQFF
TRBV18 | few | CASSPIPGMNGYTF
TRBV28 | . | CAIKIGRGYTF
TRBV10-3 | . | CATAPPGQANTGELFF